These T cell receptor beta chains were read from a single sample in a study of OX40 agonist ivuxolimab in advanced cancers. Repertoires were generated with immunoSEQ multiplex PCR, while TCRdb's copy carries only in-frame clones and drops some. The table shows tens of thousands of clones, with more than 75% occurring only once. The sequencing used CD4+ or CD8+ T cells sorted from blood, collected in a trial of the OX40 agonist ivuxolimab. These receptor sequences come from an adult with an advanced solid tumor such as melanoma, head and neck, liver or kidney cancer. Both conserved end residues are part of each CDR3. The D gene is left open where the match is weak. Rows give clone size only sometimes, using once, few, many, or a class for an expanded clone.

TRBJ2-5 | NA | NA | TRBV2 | CASSVYRDQETQYF | TGTGCCAGCAGTGTCTACAGGGATCAAGAGACCCAGTACTTC
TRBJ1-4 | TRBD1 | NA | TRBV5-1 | CASSWGTATNEKLFF | TGCGCCAGCAGCTGGGGGACAGCAACTAATGAAAAACTGTTTTTT
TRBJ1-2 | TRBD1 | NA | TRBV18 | CASSPDRDYGYTF | TGTGCCAGCTCACCTGACAGGGACTATGGCTACACCTTC
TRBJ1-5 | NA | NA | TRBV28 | CASSLYGTEDQPQHF | TGTGCCAGCAGTTTATACGGGACCGAGGATCAGCCCCAGCATTTT
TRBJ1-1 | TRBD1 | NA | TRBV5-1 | CASTPGQSSTEAFF | TGCGCCAGCACCCCGGGACAGAGTTCCACTGAAGCTTTCTTT
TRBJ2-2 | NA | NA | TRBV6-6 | CASSGGAGELFF | TGTGCCAGCAGTGGAGGGGCCGGGGAGCTGTTTTTT
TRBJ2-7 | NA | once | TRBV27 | CASRPGRGLGEQYF | TGTGCCAGCAGGCCGGGACGGGGCCTGGGGGAGCAGTACTTC
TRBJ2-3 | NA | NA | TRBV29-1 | CSAAGQYTDTQYF | TGCAGCGCCGCAGGGCAGTACACAGATACGCAGTATTTT
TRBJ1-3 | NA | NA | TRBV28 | CASLPVGRHSGNTIYF | TGTGCCAGCCTCCCCGTGGGCAGACACTCTGGAAACACCATATATTTT
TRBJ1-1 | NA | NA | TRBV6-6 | CASSYREGNTEAFF | TGTGCCAGCAGTTACAGGGAGGGTAACACTGAAGCTTTCTTT
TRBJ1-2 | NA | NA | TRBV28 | CASSLSGGPNYGYTF | TGTGCCAGCAGTTTGTCAGGAGGGCCCAACTATGGCTACACCTTC
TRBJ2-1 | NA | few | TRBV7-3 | CASSSRGSYNEQFF | TGTGCCAGCAGTTCCAGGGGCTCCTACAATGAGCAGTTCTTC
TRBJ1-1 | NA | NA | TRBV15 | CATSRVGIPEAFF | TGTGCCACCAGCAGAGTTGGAATCCCTGAAGCTTTCTTT
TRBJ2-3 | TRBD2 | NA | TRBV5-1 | CASSSGLASSTDTQYF | TGCGCCAGCAGCTCCGGACTAGCGTCTAGCACAGATACGCAGTATTTT
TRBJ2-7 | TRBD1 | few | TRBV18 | CASSPGTGSAEQYF | TGTGCCAGCTCCCCGGGGACAGGGTCCGCCGAGCAGTACTTC
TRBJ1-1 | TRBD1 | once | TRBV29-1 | CSVGQGRGNTEAFF | TGCAGCGTCGGACAGGGTCGGGGGAACACTGAAGCTTTCTTT
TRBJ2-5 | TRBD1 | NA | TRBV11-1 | CASSFGDRERETQYF | TGTGCCAGCAGCTTCGGGGACAGGGAACGGGAGACCCAGTACTTC